This T cell receptor (beta chain) was identified in a study of shared clonotypes between healthy human individuals. CDR3 length equals 16 residues. Per germline, CDR1 MDHEN and CDR2 SYDVKM. Deletions cut 7 bases from V and 6 bases from J, with 24 bases between. Measured with immunoSEQ multiplex PCR; TCRdb has only the in-frame clones, and not every one. Of about 600,000 clones listed, around 97% are singletons. The sequencing sample was made of naive CD4+ T cells sorted from blood. Subset reported: CD45RA+ positively selected. V and J are TRBV28 and TRBJ1-1, with D possibly TRBD1 on 5 matching bases. The TCR was taken from a woman aged 30 to 39 in good health. CDR3 in DNA: TGTGCCAGCATCCAGGGAGGTACAGGACTATGGGCTGAAGCTTTCTTT. It is translated as CASIQGGTGLWAEAFF.